The clone carrying this T cell receptor (beta chain) has ten or more counts. Its target is unknown. The sample originates from a study of response to subunit inactivated influenza vaccine. Notes on the study in general: The authors proposed limited new T cell recruitment per seasonal influenza vaccination.

V was shortened by 1 base and J by 6 bases, with 10 bases between the two germline ends. The CDR3 length is 15 residues. TCRdb redid the calling of the RT-PCR reads with MiXCR, one entry per CDR3 protein. The repertoire consists of 600,000 to 850,000 distinct CDR3 sequences, with roughly 15% occurring once and the leading ten covering 7.6%. This specimen consisted of PBMCs from blood, obtained less than 15 days before vaccination. The source is a man between 50 and 59 years old who received an inactivated influenza vaccine. The gene calls are TRBV12-3 or TRBV12-4 and TRBJ1-6; D gene unclear. CDR3 in DNA: TGTGCCAGCAGTTTAGGGGGTTTTCCTAATTCACCCCTCCACTTT. The encoded protein is CASSLGGFPNSPLHF.